Listed below are T cell receptor beta chains from one sample, sequenced in a study of cytomegalovirus exposure and HLA in healthy donors. TCRdb keeps only in-frame clones here, not all; method: immunoSEQ multiplex PCR. This table has 150,000 to 200,000 clones, 80% appearing once. Specimen: PBMCs. These receptors were collected from a boy aged 5-17 years in good health and CMV-seronegative. CDR3s include the opening cysteine and the closing phenylalanine or tryptophan. The order of the fields is CDR3 length, clone size, J gene, V gene, D gene, CDR3 DNA, CDR3 protein. A D gene is named only where the DNA matches it firmly. Clone sizes are given selectively: once, few, many, or a class where the clone is expanded.

cdr3_length: 15; clone_size: -; j_call: TRBJ1-4; v_call: TRBV6-5; d_call: -; cdr3_nt: TGTGCCAGCACCCGCGTCAGGCCAACTAATGAAAAACTGTTTTTT; cdr3_aa: CASTRVRPTNEKLFF
cdr3_length: 14; clone_size: -; j_call: TRBJ2-3; v_call: TRBV4-3; d_call: -; cdr3_nt: TGCGCCAGCAGCCAAGATCTGGCCTCAGATACGCAGTATTTT; cdr3_aa: CASSQDLASDTQYF
cdr3_length: 16; clone_size: -; j_call: TRBJ1-2; v_call: TRBV5-1; d_call: -; cdr3_nt: TGCGCCAGCAGCCGAGAGGAGTCGCTACGGGGAGCTGGCTACACCTTC; cdr3_aa: CASSREESLRGAGYTF
cdr3_length: 19; clone_size: -; j_call: TRBJ2-7; v_call: TRBV4-3; d_call: TRBD1; cdr3_nt: TGCGCCAGCAGCCAAGAGGTCCGGACAGGGGTTAGCGGATTCTACGAGCAGTACTTC; cdr3_aa: CASSQEVRTGVSGFYEQYF
cdr3_length: 15; clone_size: few; j_call: TRBJ2-2; v_call: TRBV6-1; d_call: TRBD1; cdr3_nt: TGTGCCAGCAGTTCCGGGACAGAGAACACCGGGGAGCTGTTTTTT; cdr3_aa: CASSSGTENTGELFF
cdr3_length: 14; clone_size: -; j_call: TRBJ1-2; v_call: TRBV5-4; d_call: -; cdr3_nt: TGTGCCAGCAGCTCCACAGGGCGCAGCTATGGCTACACCTTC; cdr3_aa: CASSSTGRSYGYTF
cdr3_length: 15; clone_size: -; j_call: TRBJ2-6; v_call: TRBV15; d_call: -; cdr3_nt: TGTGCCACCAGCAGAGAACTCCCTGGGGCCAACGTCCTGACTTTC; cdr3_aa: CATSRELPGANVLTF
cdr3_length: 17; clone_size: -; j_call: TRBJ2-1; v_call: TRBV9; d_call: TRBD2; cdr3_nt: TGTGCCAGCAGCGTCGGTCTCTGGACTAGCTCCTACAATGAGCAGTTCTTC; cdr3_aa: CASSVGLWTSSYNEQFF
cdr3_length: 16; clone_size: once; j_call: TRBJ2-7; v_call: TRBV10-3; d_call: TRBD1; cdr3_nt: TGTGCCATCAGTGAAGGACAGGGATCGTTTCTTTACGAGCAGTACTTC; cdr3_aa: CAISEGQGSFLYEQYF
cdr3_length: 15; clone_size: -; j_call: TRBJ2-1; v_call: TRBV2; d_call: TRBD2; cdr3_nt: TGTGCCAGCAGTGAATTAGGGACTAAAAGCAATGAGCAGTTCTTC; cdr3_aa: CASSELGTKSNEQFF
cdr3_length: 15; clone_size: -; j_call: TRBJ2-3; v_call: TRBV7-2; d_call: TRBD2; cdr3_nt: TGTGCCAGCAGCCCCCGACTAGCGGGAGTTGATACGCAGTATTTT; cdr3_aa: CASSPRLAGVDTQYF
cdr3_length: 16; clone_size: -; j_call: TRBJ1-4; v_call: TRBV5-6; d_call: TRBD1; cdr3_nt: TGTGCCAGCAGCGGTGGGACAGGGAGAGGTAATGAAAAACTGTTTTTT; cdr3_aa: CASSGGTGRGNEKLFF
cdr3_length: 15; clone_size: -; j_call: TRBJ1-1; v_call: TRBV19; d_call: -; cdr3_nt: TGTGCCAGTAGTTCTAAGGGGCGGGGGGCATCTGAAGCTTTCTTT; cdr3_aa: CASSSKGRGASEAFF
cdr3_length: 13; clone_size: -; j_call: TRBJ2-5; v_call: TRBV29-1; d_call: -; cdr3_nt: TGCAGCGTCCAAGCGGGTAGAGCAGAGACCCAGTACTTC; cdr3_aa: CSVQAGRAETQYF
cdr3_length: 14; clone_size: -; j_call: TRBJ1-1; v_call: TRBV12-5; d_call: -; cdr3_nt: TGTGCTAGTGGTGTATACCTAAGGAACACTGAAGCTTTCTTT; cdr3_aa: CASGVYLRNTEAFF
cdr3_length: 13; clone_size: -; j_call: TRBJ1-2; v_call: TRBV30; d_call: -; cdr3_nt: TGTGCCTGGAGGGCGCAGGGGAGCTATGGCTACACCTTC; cdr3_aa: CAWRAQGSYGYTF
cdr3_length: 17; clone_size: -; j_call: TRBJ2-7; v_call: TRBV4-1; d_call: TRBD1; cdr3_nt: TGCGCCAGCAGCCAAGGATGGGCGGGACAGGGATTATACGAGCAGTACTTC; cdr3_aa: CASSQGWAGQGLYEQYF